The TCR beta chain described here comes from a study of T cell repertoires in cytomegalovirus infection. Overall study context: In public TCR beta signatures, there were indications of both CMV infection and matching HLA type.

The V gene's germline CDR1 is SEHNR and CDR2 FQNEAQ (reference sequence). This CDR3 region has 17 residues. Trimming stripped 5 bases from V and 2 bases from J, with 18 bases between. TCRdb passed the reads through MiXCR, listing each CDR3 protein once. Here the sample spans under 600,000 distinct CDR3 sequences, approximately 15% being singletons. Overall study findings and caveats: Summed frequency of public TCR beta families distinguished CMV carriers with the relevant HLA. The ex vivo response was dominated by HLA-C-restricted CMV-specific TCR beta clonotypes.

Only one count was recorded for this clonotype. Antigen: not known. Sequences were obtained from CD8+ T cells from PBMCs. The source of this sequence is a human donor in good health (CMV status not recorded). Some clones in this sample may be carry-over from other donors' samples. The chain uses TRBV7-9 and TRBJ2-2; the D gene is possibly TRBD2 (7 bases). As DNA, the CDR3 is TGTGCCAGCAGCCCTCATGGGGGGGGCTCTAACACCGGGGAGCTGTTTTTT. Its translation: CASSPHGGGSNTGELFF.